This entry features one T cell receptor (beta chain) sequence. Its target is not known. 200 to 250 ng DNA, 25,000 to 30,000 T cell genomes, went into each sorted-subset replicate PCR. Some clones are missing from TCRdb's copy, which holds only in-frame ones; the method was immunoSEQ multiplex PCR. The data show just over 2,000,000 clones, just under 95% seen once. The data belong to a study of shared clonotypes between healthy human individuals. Study-level findings and limits: A limitation of the genetic and exposure-history diversity represented arose from few donors. Relative to clonotypes present in all four donors, those not shared had lower generation probabilities.

CD45RO-negative, CCR7-positively selected cells formed the naive CD8 fraction, excluding terminally differentiated effector memory CD45RA+ cells. Every donor, a Caucasian adult, lived in Nashville, Tennessee. Germline V gene sequence: CDR1 SGHVS, CDR2 FQNEAQ. The CDR3 sequence is 13 residues long. V lost 11 bases and J lost 2, with 15 bases in between. The clonotype comes from a man between 18 and 35 years old in good health. The material sequenced was naive CD8+ T cells sorted from blood. The chain combines TRBV7-8 with TRBJ2-5; possibly TRBD1 for D (7 bases). The CDR3 sequence: CACRGTVQETQYF. As DNA, the CDR3 is TGTGCCTGCCGGGGGACAGTACAAGAGACCCAGTACTTC.